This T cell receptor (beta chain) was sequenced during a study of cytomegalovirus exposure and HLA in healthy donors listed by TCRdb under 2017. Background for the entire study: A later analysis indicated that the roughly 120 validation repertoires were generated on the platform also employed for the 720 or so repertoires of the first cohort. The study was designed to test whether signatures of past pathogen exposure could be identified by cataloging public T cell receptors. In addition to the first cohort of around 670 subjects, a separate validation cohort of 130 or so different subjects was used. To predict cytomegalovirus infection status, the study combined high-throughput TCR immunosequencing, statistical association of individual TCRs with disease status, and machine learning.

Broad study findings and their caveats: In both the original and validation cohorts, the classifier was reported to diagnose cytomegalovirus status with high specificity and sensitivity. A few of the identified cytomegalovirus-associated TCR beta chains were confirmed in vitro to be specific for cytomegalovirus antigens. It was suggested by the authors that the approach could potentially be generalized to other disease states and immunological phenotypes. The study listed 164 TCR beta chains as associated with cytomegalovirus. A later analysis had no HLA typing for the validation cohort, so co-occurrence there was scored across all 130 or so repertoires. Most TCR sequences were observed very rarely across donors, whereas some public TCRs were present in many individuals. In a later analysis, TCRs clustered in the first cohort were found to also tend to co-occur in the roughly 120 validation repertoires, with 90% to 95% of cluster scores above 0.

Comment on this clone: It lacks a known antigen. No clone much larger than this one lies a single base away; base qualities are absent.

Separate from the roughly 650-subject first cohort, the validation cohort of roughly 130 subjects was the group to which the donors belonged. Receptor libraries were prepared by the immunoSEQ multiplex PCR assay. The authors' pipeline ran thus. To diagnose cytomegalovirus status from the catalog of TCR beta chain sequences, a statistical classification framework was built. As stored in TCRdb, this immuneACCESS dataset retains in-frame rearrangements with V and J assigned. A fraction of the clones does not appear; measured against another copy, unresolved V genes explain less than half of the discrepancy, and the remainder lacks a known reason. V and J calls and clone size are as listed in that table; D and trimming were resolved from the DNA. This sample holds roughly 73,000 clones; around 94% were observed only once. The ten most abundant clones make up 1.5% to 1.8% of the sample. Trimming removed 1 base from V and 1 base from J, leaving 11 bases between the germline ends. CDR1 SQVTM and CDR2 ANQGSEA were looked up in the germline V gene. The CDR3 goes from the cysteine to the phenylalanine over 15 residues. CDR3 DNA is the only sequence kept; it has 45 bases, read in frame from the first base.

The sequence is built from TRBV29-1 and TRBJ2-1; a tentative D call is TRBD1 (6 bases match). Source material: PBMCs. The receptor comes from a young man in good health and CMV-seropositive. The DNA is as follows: TGCAGCGTTGAAGGCCCAGGGGTTTCCTACAATGAGCAGTTCTTC. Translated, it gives CSVEGPGVSYNEQFF.